This T cell receptor (beta chain) was sequenced during a study of cytomegalovirus exposure and HLA in healthy donors. In the study overall: An early release of data contained about 85 million unique TCRs, which came from HLA-typed donors. Study-wide results and limits: In a later analysis, V- and J-gene trimming of beta chains associated with a DCLRE1C missense variant, replicated independently.

Germline V gives CDR1 MNHEY, CDR2 SMNVEV (reference sequence). The CDR3 spans 15 residues. Trimming removed 10 bases at V and 0 bases at J, with 17 bases between. Remarks on this clone: Its antigen is unidentified.

The PCR ran on 60 Vbeta and 13 Jbeta primers. The repertoire was sequenced with immunoSEQ multiplex PCR; TCRdb's copy has only in-frame clones and lacks some. The sample carries approximately 100,000 clones, 84% recorded once. Sequencing was performed on PBMCs. This receptor was identified in a woman aged 18-29 years in good health and CMV-seronegative. This rearrangement joins TRBV27 to TRBJ2-3; D possibly corresponds to TRBD2 (6 bases). The CDR3 DNA reads as TGTGCCACGAATTTCAACGGGGGAAGCACAGATACGCAGTATTTT. It specifies CATNFNGGSTDTQYF.